Here is one TCR beta chain with its context. Generated by immunoSEQ multiplex PCR, the TCRdb table keeps only in-frame clones and is missing some. This repertoire shows 75,000 to 90,000 clones, around 91% found once; its top ten account for around 0.96%. Germline V CDR1 and CDR2: MDHEN, SYDVKM. Trimming shortened V by 6 bases and J by 0 bases, and 15 bases separated the two germline ends. The CDR3 has 15 amino acids. This sample is drawn from a study of blood T cell repertoires in COVID-19. Study at large: Sites across the United States, Italy and Spain contributed samples from acute and convalescent COVID-19.

The clonotype was recovered from a woman between 45 and 65 years old in a cohort sampled during active COVID-19. The sequencing input was peripheral blood. The J gene is TRBJ2-7, the V gene TRBV28, with D maybe TRBD2 (6 bases). CDR3: CASSASSGSSYEQYF. The CDR3, as DNA: TGTGCCAGCAGCGCCAGTAGCGGAAGCTCCTACGAGCAGTACTTC.